The 24 T cell receptor beta chains below all came from one sample that was sequenced in a study of blood T cells in healthy people across ages. A second PCR of about 7 to 12 cycles used a sample-barcoded 5' primer and a J-beta primer mix. TCRdb used MiXCR to reprocess the 5' RACE reads, holding one entry per CDR3 protein. The sample holds 2 million or so distinct CDR3 sequences, about 49% seen once. The sequencing input was blood. These receptors originate from a woman aged 40-49 years in good health.

The chain joins TRBV2 to TRBJ2-7; 7 bases fit TRBD2. The assigned J gene may be wrong: the sequence end matches TRBJ2-5 better. Per germline, CDR1 SNHLY and CDR2 FYNNEI. The CDR3 extends over 16 amino acids. The CDR3 DNA reads as TGTGCCAGCATTGACGTAGGCGGGGGAATCGAGGAGACCCAGTACTTC. Its protein is CASIDVGGGIEETQYF.

V usage is TRBV6-1 and J usage is TRBJ2-3; 7 positions agree with TRBD2. This CDR3 is built from 18 residues. V trimming: 8 bases; J trimming: 2 bases; junction bases outside the gene matches: 19. Germline V gene lookup returns CDR1 MNHNS and CDR2 SASEGT. CDR3 coding DNA: TGTGCCAGCTCCTATCGAGGACCGTCGGGGGGTGCCACAGATACGCAGTATTTT. Protein product: CASSYRGPSGGATDTQYF.

V and J are TRBV15 and TRBJ2-5; perhaps TRBD1 as D (6 bases). The DNA end is a closer match to TRBJ2-7, so the J assignment may be wrong. The CDR3 contains 16 residues. Germline loops: CDR1 LNHNV, CDR2 YYDKDF (reference sequence). In nucleotides, the CDR3 is TGTGCCACCAGCAGCGATGACGGAGGACAGTTCAACGAGCAGTACTTC. It codes for CATSSDDGGQFNEQYF.

The chain employs TRBV5-1 and TRBJ2-7; D gene unclear. Germline CDR1 and CDR2: SGHRS and YFSETQ. Trimming took off 2 bases at V and 6 bases at J, with 15 bases between the two ends. This CDR3 has 14 amino acids. The CDR3 protein is CASSFWTGEVEQYF. The CDR3 DNA sequence: TGCGCCAGCAGCTTCTGGACGGGCGAGGTCGAGCAGTACTTC. Together with reference TRBV5-1 and TRBJ2-7, the CDR3 gives the full variable domain: KAGVTQTPRYLIKTRGQQVTLSCSPISGHRSVSWYQQTPGQGLQFLFEYFSETQRNKGNFPGRFSGRQFSNSRSEMNVSTLELGDSALYLCASSFWTGEVEQYFGPGTRLTVT.

This chain links TRBV4-3 with TRBJ2-5; 9 nucleotides align to TRBD2. V dropped 2 bases and J dropped 5; count of bases not matched to a gene: 6. The germline CDR1 and CDR2 sequences are LGHNA and YSLEER. The CDR3 has 15 amino acids. CDR3 loop: CASSQSSGAGETQYF. The CDR3 coding sequence is TGCGCCAGCAGCCAATCTAGCGGGGCCGGGGAGACCCAGTACTTC.

V and J are TRBV29-1 and TRBJ2-1; D is possibly TRBD2 (5 bases). Germline V gives CDR1 SQVTM, CDR2 ANQGSEA. This CDR3 contains 12 residues. The germline V and J ends were trimmed by 7 bases and 5 bases, with 12 bases remaining between them. The CDR3 nucleotides read TGCAGCGCCACCGGGGAAAACAATGAGCAGTTCTTC. Translating gives CSATGENNEQFF.

This clonotype has only one observation. This chain links TRBV20-1 with TRBJ1-5; the D is unclear. V was trimmed by 3 bases and J by 6 bases, leaving 18 bases between them. Looked up from germline, CDR1 is DFQATT and CDR2 is SNEGSKA (reference sequence). The length of the CDR3 is 15 residues. The CDR3 here is CSASGSRLITQPQHF. The CDR3 DNA reads as TGCAGTGCTAGTGGCAGTAGGTTAATCACTCAGCCCCAGCATTTT.

V usage is TRBV7-2 and J usage is TRBJ2-5; D unresolved. The CDR3 is made up of 12 amino acids. The V and J ends lost 7 bases and 2 bases respectively, with 8 bases between them. CDR1 is SGHTA and CDR2 is FQGNSA in the germline V gene. The CDR3 bases are TGTGCCAGCACCGATCCGCAAGAGACCCAGTACTTC. Translation: CASTDPQETQYF.

CDR3 nucleotide sequence: TGTGCCAGCAGTTTACTGGACGGTGATCAGCCCCAGCATTTT. Amino acids: CASSLLDGDQPQHF. This chain joins TRBV27 and TRBJ1-5; D is unresolved. Germline lookup yields CDR1 MNHEY and CDR2 SMNVEV (reference sequence). The ends were cut back, 2 bases at V and 5 bases at J, with 10 bases in the middle. The CDR3 has 14 residues.

This sequence joins TRBV6-2 or TRBV6-3 and TRBJ2-5; D remains unclear. V shed 4 bases and J shed 5 bases, with 17 bases lying between them. CDR1 is MNHEY and CDR2 is SVGEGT in the germline V gene. The length of the CDR3 is 15 residues. CDR3 loop: CASSSNTGRMETQYF. DNA of the CDR3: TGTGCCAGCAGTTCAAATACCGGTCGGATGGAGACCCAGTACTTC.

This clonotype was counted between two and nine times. V gene TRBV5-6 combines with J gene TRBJ2-4, with 8 bases identical to TRBD2. Germline V gives CDR1 SGHDT, CDR2 YYEEEE. This CDR3 region has 15 residues. V shed 4 bases, J shed 7 bases, and the junction held 10 bases outside the gene matches. CDR3 bases: TGTGCCAGCAGCATGGGACTAGACTTCGCTAACATTCAGTACTTC. Translation: CASSMGLDFANIQYF.

This clonotype was observed a few times. The V and J genes are TRBV9 and TRBJ2-5; D not certain. V lost 0 bases to trimming and J lost 9 bases, with 9 bases between them. The germline CDR1 and CDR2 sequences are SGDLS and YYNGEE. The CDR3 runs 12 residues. The CDR3 loop is CASSVDSTAQYF. The CDR3 region has the DNA TGTGCCAGCAGCGTAGACAGTACGGCCCAGTACTTC.

The chain combines TRBV11-2 with TRBJ1-1; TRBD1 agrees at 7 bases. This CDR3 has 13 amino acids. Germline V CDR1 and CDR2: SGHAT, FQNNGV. Trimming took 5 bases from V and 5 from J; bases not matched to a gene: 5. CDR3 coding DNA: TGTGCCAGCAGCCCGGACAGGAAGACTGAAGCTTTCTTT. The encoded protein is CASSPDRKTEAFF.

This clonotype has just a few counts. This sequence joins TRBV7-2 and TRBJ2-5, with no clear D. The CDR3 extends over 14 amino acids. In germline, CDR1 is SGHTA, CDR2 FQGNSA. V was trimmed by 2 bases and J by 3 bases, leaving 10 bases between them. CDR3 bases: TGTGCCAGCAGCTTACAGACGGATGAAGAGACCCAGTACTTC. Translated, it gives CASSLQTDEETQYF.

The V call is TRBV6-5, the J call TRBJ1-1; D is undetermined. V lost 0 bases, J lost 2 bases, and 10 bases lay in between. The CDR3 is made up of 15 amino acids. Per germline, CDR1 MNHEY and CDR2 SVGAGI. The CDR3 DNA sequence: TGTGCCAGCAGTTACTCGGGCAGGATTAACACTGAAGCTTTCTTT. Its translation is CASSYSGRINTEAFF.

The chain carries TRBV6-6 and TRBJ2-5; D is unclear. V shed 0 bases and J shed 1 base, with 6 bases lying between them. Germline assignment: CDR1 MNHNY and CDR2 SVGAGI (reference sequence). This CDR3 has 14 residues. CDR3 bases: TGTGCCAGCAGTTACTCCAGTTCCCAAGAGACCCAGTACTTC. Its protein is CASSYSSSQETQYF.

The chain couples TRBV7-6 to TRBJ2-5, with 8 nucleotides matching TRBD1. This CDR3 is built from 16 residues. The germline gives CDR1 SGHVS, CDR2 FNYEAQ. The junction had 11 bases not matched to a gene; V was cut back by 3 bases and J by 5 bases. Here the CDR3 reads CASSFLTGTGGETQYF. CDR3 DNA: TGTGCCAGCAGCTTCTTAACCGGGACAGGAGGCGAGACCCAGTACTTC.

The rearrangement joins TRBV7-2 to TRBJ2-4, with 7 nucleotides matching TRBD1. Germline V gives CDR1 SGHTA, CDR2 FQGNSA. V shed 5 bases, J shed 1 base, and the junction held 11 bases outside the gene matches. The CDR3 loop spans 17 amino acids. CDR3 coding DNA: TGTGCCAGCAGCCCACAGACAGGGCCTAGCGCCAAAAACATTCAGTACTTC. This translates into CASSPQTGPSAKNIQYF.

The rearrangement uses TRBV7-2 and TRBJ1-5; weak D call: TRBD1 (6 bases). CDR1 SGHTA and CDR2 FQGNSA come from the germline V gene. This CDR3 has 16 residues. Trimming removed 1 base from V and 4 bases from J, with 14 bases in between. CDR3 residues: CASSLVLRQANQPQHF. Written as DNA, the CDR3 is TGTGCCAGCAGCTTAGTACTTCGACAGGCTAATCAGCCCCAGCATTTT.

The chain joins TRBV28 to TRBJ2-5; either TRBD1 or TRBD2 may supply D (5 bases each). The last part of the DNA fits TRBJ2-7 better; the J call may be wrong. The CDR3 length is 14 residues. Germline CDR1 and CDR2: MDHEN and SYDVKM. Here the CDR3 reads CASSWGIDYYEQYF. The CDR3 nucleotides read TGTGCCAGCAGTTGGGGGATTGACTACTACGAGCAGTACTTC.

There are a few counts of this clonotype. V usage is TRBV27 and J usage is TRBJ2-3; D unclear. V dropped 0 bases and J dropped 1 base, with 14 bases sitting between them. In germline, CDR1 is MNHEY, CDR2 SMNVEV (reference sequence). The CDR3 length is 17 residues. CDR3 loop: CASSLSGPTIRTDTQYF. Written as DNA, the CDR3 is TGTGCCAGCAGTTTATCGGGCCCTACGATACGCACAGATACGCAGTATTTT.

Turning to this clonotype: A much larger clone lies one base from this, so it may be a read error. This rearrangement joins TRBV20-1 to TRBJ2-7, with 9 bases fitting TRBD2. The CDR3 has 15 residues. Germline V CDR1 and CDR2: DFQATT, SNEGSKA (reference sequence). J was trimmed by 7 bases and V by 1 base; bases with no gene match: 11. CDR3 region: CSARVGTSGYNEQYF. In DNA form, the CDR3 reads TGCAGTGCTAGAGTAGGTACTAGCGGGTACAATGAGCAGTACTTC.

The chain links TRBV28 to TRBJ1-2, with 8 bases that match TRBD1. This CDR3 comprises 13 residues. The germline V gene encodes CDR1 MDHEN and CDR2 SYDVKM. Trimming took 6 bases from V and 6 from J; bases not matched to a gene: 6. In DNA, the CDR3 is TGTGCCAGCAGGGGGACAGGCCCTGATGGCTACACCTTC. This encodes CASRGTGPDGYTF.

The gene calls are TRBV20-1 and TRBJ2-7; TRBD1 matches 7 bases. J gave up 10 bases and V 6 bases, and 9 bases lay outside the gene matches. The CDR3 has 11 residues. Per germline, CDR1 DFQATT and CDR2 SNEGSKA (reference sequence). This CDR3 is CSAAGTEVQYF. Here the CDR3 DNA reads TGCAGTGCGGCCGGGACAGAAGTTCAGTACTTC.